This entry describes one T cell receptor beta chain. The CDR3 contains 14 residues. Germline V gene data show CDR1 as SGHAT and CDR2 as FQDESV (reference sequence). Unmatched junction bases numbered 7, after V lost 5 bases and J lost 4 bases. The sample belongs to a study of blood T cell repertoires in COVID-19. Original methodology: Quantification of nucleated cells was approximated via reference gene primer amplification. TCRdb's table, derived via immunoSEQ multiplex PCR, lists solely in-frame clones and lacks some. V, J and clone size derive from that table, while D and trimming were established from the DNA sequence. The table lists under 300,000 clones, 70% to 90% of them singletons.

This receptor was obtained from a woman aged 40 to 55 who had recovered from COVID-19. The genes are TRBV11-1 and TRBJ1-2; the match to TRBD1 covers 7 bases. The sequenced sample was peripheral blood. CDR3 sequence: CASSPGGVPYGYTF. CDR3 DNA sequence: TGTGCCAGCAGCCCAGGGGGAGTCCCCTATGGCTACACCTTC.